The entry below gives a single TCR beta chain sequence along with its context. Germline V gives CDR1 SGHTS, CDR2 YDEGEE. This CDR3 is 14 amino acids long. V shed 5 bases, J shed 5 bases, and the junction held 5 bases outside the gene matches. The source of the sample is a study of T cell responses to AZD1222 COVID-19 vaccine. Assay used: immunoSEQ multiplex PCR; TCRdb lists only in-frame clones, some missing. The table includes under 200,000 clones, 88% detected once. Sequences were derived from peripheral blood, sampled 28 days after the second AZD1222 dose. The chain is built from TRBV5-8 and TRBJ2-7, with TRBD2 matching over 12 bases. The sequence derives from an adult who received the AZD1222 COVID-19 vaccine. CDR3 residues: CASRTSGSRNEQYF. In DNA form, the CDR3 reads TGTGCCAGCAGGACTAGCGGGAGTAGGAACGAGCAGTACTTC.